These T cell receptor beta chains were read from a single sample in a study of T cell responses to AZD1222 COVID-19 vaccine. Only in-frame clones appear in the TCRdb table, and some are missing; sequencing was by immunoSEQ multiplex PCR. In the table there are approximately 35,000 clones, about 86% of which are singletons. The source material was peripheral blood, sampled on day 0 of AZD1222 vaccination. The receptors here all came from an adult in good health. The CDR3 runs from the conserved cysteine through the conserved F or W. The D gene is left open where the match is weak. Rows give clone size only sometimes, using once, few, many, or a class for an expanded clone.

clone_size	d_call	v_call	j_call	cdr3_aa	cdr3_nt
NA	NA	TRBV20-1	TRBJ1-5	CSLQGNQPQHF	TGCAGTCTCCAAGGCAATCAGCCCCAGCATTTT
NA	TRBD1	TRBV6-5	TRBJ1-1	CASSSTPQGRFTEAFF	TGTGCCAGCAGTTCCACTCCACAGGGGAGGTTCACTGAAGCTTTCTTT
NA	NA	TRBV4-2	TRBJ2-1	CASSQDPGRDNEQFF	TGTGCCAGCAGCCAAGACCCCGGCAGGGACAATGAGCAGTTCTTC
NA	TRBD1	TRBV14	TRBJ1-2	CASSPGTGVYGYTF	TGTGCCAGCAGCCCGGGGACAGGCGTCTATGGCTACACCTTC
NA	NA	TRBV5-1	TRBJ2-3	CASSLSQGTDTQYF	TGCGCCAGCAGCTTAAGTCAGGGCACAGATACGCAGTATTTT
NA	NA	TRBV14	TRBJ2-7	CASSQVGAGYEQYF	TGTGCCAGCAGCCAAGTAGGGGCGGGCTACGAGCAGTACTTC
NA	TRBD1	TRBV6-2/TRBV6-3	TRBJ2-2	CASSTVGQGTGELFF	TGTGCCAGCAGCACTGTTGGACAGGGCACCGGGGAGCTGTTTTTT
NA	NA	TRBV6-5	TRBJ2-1	CASSYGLIEQFF	TGTGCCAGCAGTTACGGACTGATTGAGCAGTTCTTC
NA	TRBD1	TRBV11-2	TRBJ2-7	CASSFPGQGSEQYF	TGTGCCAGCAGCTTTCCGGGACAGGGTTCCGAGCAGTACTTC
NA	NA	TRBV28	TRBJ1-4	CASSFRRGGEKLFF	TGTGCCAGCAGTTTTAGACGAGGGGGTGAAAAACTGTTTTTT
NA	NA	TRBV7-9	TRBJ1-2	CASSFTGLIPSYGYTF	TGTGCCAGCAGCTTCACCGGCTTAATCCCTAGCTATGGCTACACCTTC
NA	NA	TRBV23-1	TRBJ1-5	CASSPPPLGMNQPQHF	TGCGCCAGCAGTCCCCCTCCGTTGGGTATGAACCAGCCCCAGCATTTT
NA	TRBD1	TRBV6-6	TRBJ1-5	CASSPPTGGAIQPQHF	TGTGCCAGCAGTCCACCGACAGGGGGCGCGATTCAGCCCCAGCATTTT
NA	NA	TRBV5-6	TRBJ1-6	CASSSPRDPKPLHF	TGTGCCAGCAGCTCGCCCCGGGACCCGAAACCCCTCCACTTT
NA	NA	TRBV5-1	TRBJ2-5	CASSLFGARGETQYF	TGCGCCAGCAGCTTGTTCGGGGCGAGGGGCGAGACCCAGTACTTC
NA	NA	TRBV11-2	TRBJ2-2	CASSLGGREKFTGELFF	TGTGCCAGCAGCTTAGGGGGTAGAGAGAAATTTACCGGGGAGCTGTTTTTT
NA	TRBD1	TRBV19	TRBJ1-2	CASRQMGQGNYGYTF	TGTGCCAGTCGCCAGATGGGACAGGGGAACTATGGCTACACCTTC
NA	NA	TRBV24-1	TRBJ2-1	CATSDRGRLDNEQFF	TGTGCCACCAGCGATCGGGGGAGATTAGACAATGAGCAGTTCTTC
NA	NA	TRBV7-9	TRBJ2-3	CASSLRATTSTDTQYF	TGTGCCAGCAGCTTACGGGCGACAACTAGCACAGATACGCAGTATTTT
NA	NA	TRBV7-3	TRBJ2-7	CASSARDGTYEQYF	TGTGCCAGCAGCGCGCGGGACGGAACCTACGAGCAGTACTTC
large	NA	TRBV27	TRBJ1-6	CASSPLKGGPNSPLHF	TGTGCCAGCAGTCCGCTGAAGGGTGGGCCTAATTCACCCCTCCACTTT
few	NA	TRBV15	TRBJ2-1	CATSREGRDFPNEQFF	TGTGCCACCAGCAGAGAAGGCCGGGACTTCCCCAATGAGCAGTTCTTC
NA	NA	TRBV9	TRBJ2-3	CASSVDRVRGTDTQYF	TGTGCCAGCAGCGTAGATAGAGTCAGGGGTACAGATACGCAGTATTTT
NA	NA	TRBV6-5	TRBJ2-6	CASSPRGAGANVLTF	TGTGCCAGCAGTCCTCGAGGTGCTGGGGCCAACGTCCTGACTTTC
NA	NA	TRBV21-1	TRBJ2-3	CASSKGACGGAGPDTQYF	TGTGCCAGCAGCAAAGGGGCTTGCGGGGGGGCCGGACCAGATACGCAGTATTTT
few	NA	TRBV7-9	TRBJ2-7	CASSRIGYEQYF	TGTGCCAGCAGCCGAATAGGATACGAGCAGTACTTC
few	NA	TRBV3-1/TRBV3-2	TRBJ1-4	CASSQVSGALNEKLFF	TGTGCCAGCAGCCAAGTGTCGGGGGCCCTTAATGAAAAACTGTTTTTT
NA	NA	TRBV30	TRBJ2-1	CAWSGLENEQFF	TGTGCCTGGAGTGGGCTCGAGAATGAGCAGTTCTTC
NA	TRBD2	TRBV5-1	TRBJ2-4	CASSPEGTSGIQYF	TGCGCCAGCAGCCCGGAAGGGACTAGCGGCATTCAGTACTTC
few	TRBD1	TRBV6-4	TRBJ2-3	CASSDGTGGTDTQYF	TGTGCCAGCAGTGACGGGACAGGGGGCACAGATACGCAGTATTTT
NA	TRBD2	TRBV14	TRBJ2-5	CASSQELAGIRTQYF	TGTGCCAGCAGCCAAGAACTAGCGGGGATAAGGACCCAGTACTTC
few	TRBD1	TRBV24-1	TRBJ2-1	CATSDGRDRVRDEQFF	TGTGCCACCAGTGATGGCCGGGACAGGGTCAGGGATGAGCAGTTCTTC
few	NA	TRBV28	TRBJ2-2	CASSQAATTGELFF	TGTGCCAGCAGTCAAGCCGCGACCACCGGGGAGCTGTTTTTT
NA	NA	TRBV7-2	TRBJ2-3	CASRLTRDTDTQYF	TGTGCCAGCAGGCTAACTAGGGACACAGATACGCAGTATTTT
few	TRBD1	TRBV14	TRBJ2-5	CASSQGATGWETQYF	TGTGCCAGCAGCCAAGGAGCGACAGGGTGGGAGACCCAGTACTTC
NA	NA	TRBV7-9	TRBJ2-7	CASSLGALGAQYF	TGTGCCAGCAGCTTAGGGGCCTTAGGGGCGCAGTACTTC
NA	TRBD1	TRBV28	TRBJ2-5	CASSPQRGRYQETQYF	TGTGCCAGCAGTCCCCAGAGGGGGCGCTACCAAGAGACCCAGTACTTC